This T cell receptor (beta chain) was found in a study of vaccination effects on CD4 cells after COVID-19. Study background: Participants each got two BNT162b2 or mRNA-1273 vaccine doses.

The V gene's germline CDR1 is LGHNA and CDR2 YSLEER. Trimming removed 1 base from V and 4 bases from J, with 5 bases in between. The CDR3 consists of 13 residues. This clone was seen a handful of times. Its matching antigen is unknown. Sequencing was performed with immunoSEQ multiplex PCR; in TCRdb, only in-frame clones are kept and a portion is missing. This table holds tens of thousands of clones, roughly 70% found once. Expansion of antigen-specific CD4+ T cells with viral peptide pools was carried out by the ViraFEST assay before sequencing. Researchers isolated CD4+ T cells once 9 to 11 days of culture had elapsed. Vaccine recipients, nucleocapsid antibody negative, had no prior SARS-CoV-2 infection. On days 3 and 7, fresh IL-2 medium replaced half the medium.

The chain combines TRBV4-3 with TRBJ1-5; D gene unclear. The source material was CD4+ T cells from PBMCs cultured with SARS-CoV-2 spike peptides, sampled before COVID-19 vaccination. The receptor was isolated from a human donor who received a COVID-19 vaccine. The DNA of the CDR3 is TGCGCCAGCAGCCAAGGAACTAATCAGCCCCAGCATTTT. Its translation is CASSQGTNQPQHF.